The 9 T cell receptor beta chains reported below all come from one sample, sequenced in a study of PD-L1 blockade in urothelial cancer. This table comes from immunoSEQ multiplex PCR, and its TCRdb copy is limited to in-frame clones, with some not included. The sample lists approximately 71,000 clones, 84% seen once, with around a tenth in the top ten. Sample time point: pretreatment peripheral blood. The material sequenced was PBMCs, taken around atezolizumab (anti-PD-L1) treatment. The source is a woman in her 70s with urothelial cancer.

In DNA form, the CDR3 reads TGTGCCAGCAGACTCCGACTAGCGGGGGGAAATACCGGGGAGCTGTTTTTT. Protein sequence: CASRLRLAGGNTGELFF. The chain recombines TRBV5-8 with TRBJ2-2; 13 bases map to TRBD2. Germline V gene data show CDR1 as SGHTS and CDR2 as YDEGEE. This CDR3 is built from 17 residues. The ends lost 5 bases at V and 5 bases at J; junction bases unmatched: 9.

The chain couples TRBV18 to TRBJ1-1; TRBD1 matches 7 bases. This CDR3 has 13 residues. Germline V gene lookup returns CDR1 KGHSH and CDR2 LQKENI. Losses at the gene ends were 3 bases for V and 5 bases for J; bases not matched to a gene: 3. The CDR3 is CASSPNRGTEAFF. Written as DNA, the CDR3 is TGTGCCAGCTCACCGAACAGGGGTACTGAAGCTTTCTTT.

This clone was seen only once. The genes are TRBV5-1 and TRBJ1-6; 8 bases line up with TRBD1. Trimming at V came to 5 bases and at J to 8 bases, leaving 9 bases not matched to a gene. CDR3 length: 15 amino acids. Germline values: CDR1 SGHRS, CDR2 YFSETQ. The CDR3 protein is CASSGIGQGHSPLHF. CDR3 in DNA: TGCGCCAGCAGTGGAATCGGACAGGGCCATTCACCCCTCCACTTT.

The V and J genes are TRBV4-3 and TRBJ2-7; 10 bases are a match to TRBD1. The CDR3 is made up of 17 amino acids. V shed 3 bases, J shed 0 bases, and the junction held 8 bases outside the gene matches. Germline CDR1 LGHNA, CDR2 YSLEER. The CDR3 sequence is CASSQGRGQGISYEQYF. The CDR3 DNA follows: TGCGCCAGCAGCCAGGGTAGGGGACAGGGGATCTCCTACGAGCAGTACTTC.

In this sample, this clone turned up once. The rearrangement links TRBV7-9 to TRBJ2-3; a possible D gene is TRBD1 (6 bases). Germline V gene sequence: CDR1 SEHNR, CDR2 FQNEAQ (reference sequence). Trimming removed 1 base from V and 3 bases from J, with 11 bases in between. The CDR3 consists of 15 residues. The CDR3 sequence: CASSLEGHRTDTQYF. In DNA, the CDR3 is TGTGCCAGCAGCTTAGAGGGACACCGGACAGATACGCAGTATTTT.

The chain is built from TRBV9 and TRBJ2-7; the D gene is possibly TRBD1 (5 bases). The germline V and J ends were trimmed by 4 bases and 3 bases, with 17 bases remaining between them. This CDR3 has 15 amino acids. The germline V gene has CDR1 SGDLS and CDR2 YYNGEE. The CDR3 reads CASSLGVGTYYEQYF. The CDR3 nucleotides are TGTGCCAGCAGCCTAGGGGTGGGCACATACTACGAGCAGTACTTC.

This clone has just one count. The chain uses TRBV18 and TRBJ2-7; no firm D call. The V and J ends lost 3 bases and 4 bases respectively, with 7 bases between them. Germline CDR1 reads KGHSH; CDR2 reads LQKENI. The CDR3 totals 12 residues. The CDR3 DNA sequence: TGTGCCAGCTCACCTCAGTCATACGAGCAGTACTTC. Encoded protein: CASSPQSYEQYF.

The chain recombines TRBV18 with TRBJ1-2; the D is unclear. This CDR3 spans 13 amino acids. V was cut by 4 bases and J by 4 bases, with 10 bases left in between. Per germline, CDR1 KGHSH and CDR2 LQKENI. The CDR3 here is CASSREEAYGYTF. CDR3 coding DNA: TGTGCCAGCTCACGTGAGGAGGCCTATGGCTACACCTTC.

The chain combines TRBV29-1 with TRBJ2-3, with D perhaps TRBD2 (6 bases). Trimming took 6 bases from V and 1 from J, leaving 17 bases between them. The CDR3 consists of 15 residues. Looked up from germline, CDR1 is SQVTM and CDR2 is ANQGSEA. In DNA, the CDR3 is TGCAGCGTGGGGGGAGTGAGGCTAGGCACAGATACGCAGTATTTT. Its translation is CSVGGVRLGTDTQYF.